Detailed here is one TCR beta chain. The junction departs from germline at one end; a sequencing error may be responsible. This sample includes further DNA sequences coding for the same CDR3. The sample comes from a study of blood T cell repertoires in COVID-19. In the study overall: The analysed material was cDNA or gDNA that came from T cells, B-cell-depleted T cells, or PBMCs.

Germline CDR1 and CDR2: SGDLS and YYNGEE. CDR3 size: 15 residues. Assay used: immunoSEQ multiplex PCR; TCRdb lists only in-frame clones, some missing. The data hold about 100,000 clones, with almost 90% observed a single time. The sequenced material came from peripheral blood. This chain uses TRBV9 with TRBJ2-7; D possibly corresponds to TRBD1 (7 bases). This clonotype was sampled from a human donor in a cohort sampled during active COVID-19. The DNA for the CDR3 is TGTGCCAGCAGTGTAGGGTTGGAGGGGGCGTACGAGCAGTACTTC. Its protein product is CASSVGLEGAYEQYF.